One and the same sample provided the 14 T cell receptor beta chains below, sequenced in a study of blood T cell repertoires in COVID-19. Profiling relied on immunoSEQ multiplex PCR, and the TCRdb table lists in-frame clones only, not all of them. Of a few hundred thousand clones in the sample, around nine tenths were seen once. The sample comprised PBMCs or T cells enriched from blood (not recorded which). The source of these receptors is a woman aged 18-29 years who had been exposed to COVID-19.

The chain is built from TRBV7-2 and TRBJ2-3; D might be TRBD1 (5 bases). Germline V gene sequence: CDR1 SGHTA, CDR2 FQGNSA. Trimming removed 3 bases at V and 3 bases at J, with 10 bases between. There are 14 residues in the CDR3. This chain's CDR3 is CASSFSKGTDTQYF. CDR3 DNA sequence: TGTGCCAGCAGCTTTAGTAAGGGGACAGATACGCAGTATTTT.

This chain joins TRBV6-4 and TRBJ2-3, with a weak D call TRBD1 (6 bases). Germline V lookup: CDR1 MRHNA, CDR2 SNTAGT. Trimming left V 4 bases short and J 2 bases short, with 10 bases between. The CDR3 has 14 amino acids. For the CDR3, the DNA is TGTGCCAGCAGTGTACAGGGCGCCACAGATACGCAGTATTTT. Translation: CASSVQGATDTQYF.

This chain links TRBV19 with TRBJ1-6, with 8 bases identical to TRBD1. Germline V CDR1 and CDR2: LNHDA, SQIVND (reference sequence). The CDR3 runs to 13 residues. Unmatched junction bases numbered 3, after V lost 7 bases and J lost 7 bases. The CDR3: CASNQGANSPLHF. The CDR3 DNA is TGTGCCAGTAATCAGGGGGCGAATTCACCCCTCCACTTT.

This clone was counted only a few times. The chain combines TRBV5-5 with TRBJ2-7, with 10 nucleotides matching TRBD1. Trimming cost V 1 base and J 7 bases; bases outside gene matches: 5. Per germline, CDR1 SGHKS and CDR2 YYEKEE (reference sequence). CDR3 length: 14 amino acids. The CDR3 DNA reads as TGTGCCAGCAGCTTGAGGGGGACAGGGGTAGAGCAGTACTTC. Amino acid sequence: CASSLRGTGVEQYF.

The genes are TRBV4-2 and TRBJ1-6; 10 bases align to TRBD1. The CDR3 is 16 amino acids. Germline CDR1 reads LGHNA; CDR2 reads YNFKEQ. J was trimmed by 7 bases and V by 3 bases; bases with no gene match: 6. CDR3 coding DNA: TGTGCCAGCAGCCATCCGGGACAGGGGTGGAATTCACCCCTCCACTTT. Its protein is CASSHPGQGWNSPLHF.

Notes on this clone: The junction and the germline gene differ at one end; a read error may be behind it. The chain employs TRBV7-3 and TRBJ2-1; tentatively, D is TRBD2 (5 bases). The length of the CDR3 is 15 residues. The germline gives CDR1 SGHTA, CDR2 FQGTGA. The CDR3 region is CASSITAGFYNEQFF. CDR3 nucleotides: TGTGCCAGCAGCATAACGGCGGGTTTCTACAATGAGCAGTTCTTC. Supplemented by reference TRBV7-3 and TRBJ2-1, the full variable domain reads GAGVSQTPSNKVTEKGKYVELRCDPISGHTALYWYRQSLGQGPEFLIYFQGTGAADDSGLPNDRFFAVRPEGSVSTLKIQRTERGDSAVYLCASSITAGFYNEQFFGPGTRLTVL.

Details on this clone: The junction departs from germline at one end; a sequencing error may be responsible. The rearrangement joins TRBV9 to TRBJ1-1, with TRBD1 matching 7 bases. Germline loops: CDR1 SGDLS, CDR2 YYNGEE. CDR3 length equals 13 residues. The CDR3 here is CASSPSRGEPTKF. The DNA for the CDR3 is TGTGCCAGCAGCCCGTCCAGGGGGGAGCCCACAAAATTT.

Written as DNA, the CDR3 is TGCGCCAGCAGCCCAGAGCTGGGCCACTATGGCTACACCTTC. Its translation: CASSPELGHYGYTF. This chain links TRBV4-3 with TRBJ1-2; the D is unclear. Trimming left V 4 bases short and J 3 bases short, with 12 bases between. The CDR3 totals 14 residues. Germline CDR1 and CDR2: LGHNA and YSLEER.

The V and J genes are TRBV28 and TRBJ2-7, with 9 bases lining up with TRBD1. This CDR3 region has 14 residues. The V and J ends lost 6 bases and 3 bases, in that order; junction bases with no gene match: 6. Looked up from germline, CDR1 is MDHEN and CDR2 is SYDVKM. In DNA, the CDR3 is TGTGCCAGCAGCCCAGGGACAGGGTACTACGAGCAGTACTTC. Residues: CASSPGTGYYEQYF.

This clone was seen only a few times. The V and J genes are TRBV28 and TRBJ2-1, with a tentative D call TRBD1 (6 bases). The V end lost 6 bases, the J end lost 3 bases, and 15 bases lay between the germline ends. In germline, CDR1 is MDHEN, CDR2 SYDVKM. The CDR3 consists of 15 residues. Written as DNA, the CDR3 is TGTGCCAGCAGCCTACCCCGGGACAACTACAATGAGCAGTTCTTC. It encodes CASSLPRDNYNEQFF.

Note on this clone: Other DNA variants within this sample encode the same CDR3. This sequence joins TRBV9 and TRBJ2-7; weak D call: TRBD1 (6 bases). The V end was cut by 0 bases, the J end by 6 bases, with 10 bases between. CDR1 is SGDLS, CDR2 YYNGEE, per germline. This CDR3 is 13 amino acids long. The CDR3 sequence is CASSVVSGAEQYF. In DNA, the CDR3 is TGTGCCAGCAGCGTAGTATCAGGGGCCGAGCAGTACTTC.

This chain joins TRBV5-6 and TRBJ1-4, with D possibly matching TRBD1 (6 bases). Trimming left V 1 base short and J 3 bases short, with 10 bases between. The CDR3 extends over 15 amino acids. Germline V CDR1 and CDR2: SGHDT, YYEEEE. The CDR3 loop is CASSLTGQPNEKLFF. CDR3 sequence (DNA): TGTGCCAGCAGCTTGACCGGACAGCCTAATGAAAAACTGTTTTTT.

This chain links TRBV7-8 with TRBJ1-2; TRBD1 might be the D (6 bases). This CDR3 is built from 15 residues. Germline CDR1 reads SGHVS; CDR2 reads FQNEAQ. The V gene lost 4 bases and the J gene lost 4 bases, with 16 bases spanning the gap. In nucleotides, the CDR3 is TGTGCCAGCAGCTCGAGGGACAACAACCTCTATGGCTACACCTTC. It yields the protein CASSSRDNNLYGYTF.

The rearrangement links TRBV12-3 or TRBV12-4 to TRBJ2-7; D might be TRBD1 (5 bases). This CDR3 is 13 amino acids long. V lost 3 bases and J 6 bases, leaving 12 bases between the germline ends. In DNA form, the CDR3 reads TGTGCCAGCAGTTTTGCAGGGCTTCGCGAGCAGTACTTC. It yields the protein CASSFAGLREQYF.